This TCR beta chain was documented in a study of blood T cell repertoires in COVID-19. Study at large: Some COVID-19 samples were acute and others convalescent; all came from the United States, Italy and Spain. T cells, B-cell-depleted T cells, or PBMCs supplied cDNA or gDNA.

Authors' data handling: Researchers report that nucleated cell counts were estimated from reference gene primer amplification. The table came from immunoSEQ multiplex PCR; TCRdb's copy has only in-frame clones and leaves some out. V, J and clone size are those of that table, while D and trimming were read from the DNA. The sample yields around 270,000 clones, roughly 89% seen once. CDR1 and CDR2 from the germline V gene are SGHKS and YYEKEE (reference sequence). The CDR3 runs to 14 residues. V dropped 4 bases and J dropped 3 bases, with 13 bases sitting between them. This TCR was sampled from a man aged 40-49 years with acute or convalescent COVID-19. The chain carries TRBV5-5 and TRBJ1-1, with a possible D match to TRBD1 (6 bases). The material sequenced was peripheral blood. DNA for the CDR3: TGTGCCAGCAGCCGGGTGGGGGGGCACACTGAAGCTTTCTTT. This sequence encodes CASSRVGGHTEAFF.